This T cell receptor beta chain was found in a study of glioma-infiltrating T cells after dendritic cell vaccination. Study-wide context: Patients had newly diagnosed or recurrent glioblastoma and received dendritic cell vaccines. The vaccine used monocyte-derived dendritic cells pulsed overnight with autologous tumor lysate. Three intradermal dendritic cell vaccine injections were given every two weeks.

Amplification used 60 V beta primers and 13 J beta primers. Repertoires were generated with immunoSEQ multiplex PCR, while TCRdb's copy carries only in-frame clones and drops some. The table shows 71,000 or so clones, with 81% occurring only once. The germline V gene encodes CDR1 MRHNA and CDR2 SNTAGT. Between the trimmed V and J ends, which lost 3 bases and 5 bases, there was a span of 8 bases. The length of the CDR3 is 13 residues. V is TRBV6-4 and J is TRBJ2-1; tentatively, D is TRBD2 (6 bases). The source of this sequence is a human donor with glioblastoma. The material was blood, obtained before dendritic cell vaccination. Here the CDR3 DNA reads TGTGCCAGCAGTGAAGGAGGGAACAATGAGCAGTTCTTC. Amino acids: CASSEGGNNEQFF.